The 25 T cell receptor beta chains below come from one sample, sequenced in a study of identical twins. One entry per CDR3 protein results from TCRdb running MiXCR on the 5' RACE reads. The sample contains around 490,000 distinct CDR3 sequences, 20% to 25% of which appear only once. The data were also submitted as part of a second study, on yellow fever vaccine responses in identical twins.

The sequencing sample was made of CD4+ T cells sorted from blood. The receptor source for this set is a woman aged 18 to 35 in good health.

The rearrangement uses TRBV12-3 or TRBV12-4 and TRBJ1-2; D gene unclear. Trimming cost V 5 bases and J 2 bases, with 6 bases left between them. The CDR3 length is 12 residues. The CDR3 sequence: CASSMRNYGYTF. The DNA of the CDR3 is TGTGCCAGCAGTATGCGAAACTATGGCTACACCTTC.

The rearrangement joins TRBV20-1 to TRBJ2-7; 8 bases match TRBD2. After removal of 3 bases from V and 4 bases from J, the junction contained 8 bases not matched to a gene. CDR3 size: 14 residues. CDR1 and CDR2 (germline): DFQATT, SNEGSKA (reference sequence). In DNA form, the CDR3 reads TGCAGTGCTAGGGGGCCGGGAGGGCCTTACGAGCAGTACTTC. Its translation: CSARGPGGPYEQYF.

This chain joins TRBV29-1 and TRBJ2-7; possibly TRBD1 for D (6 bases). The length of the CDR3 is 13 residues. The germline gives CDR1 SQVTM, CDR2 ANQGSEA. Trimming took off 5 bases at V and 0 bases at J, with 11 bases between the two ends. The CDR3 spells CSVNRVNSYEQYF. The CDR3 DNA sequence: TGCAGCGTTAACAGGGTAAACTCCTACGAGCAGTACTTC.

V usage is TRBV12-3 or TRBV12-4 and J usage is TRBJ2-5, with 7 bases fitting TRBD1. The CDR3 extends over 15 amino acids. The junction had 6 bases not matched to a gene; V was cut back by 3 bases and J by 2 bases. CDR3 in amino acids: CASSFWGQSQETQYF. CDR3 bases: TGTGCCAGCAGTTTTTGGGGACAGTCACAAGAGACCCAGTACTTC.

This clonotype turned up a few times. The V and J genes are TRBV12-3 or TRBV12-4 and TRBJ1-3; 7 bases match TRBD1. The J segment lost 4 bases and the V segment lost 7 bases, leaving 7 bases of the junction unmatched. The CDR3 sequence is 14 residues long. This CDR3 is CASNPTGKGNTIYF. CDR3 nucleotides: TGTGCCAGCAACCCGACAGGGAAAGGAAACACCATATATTTT.

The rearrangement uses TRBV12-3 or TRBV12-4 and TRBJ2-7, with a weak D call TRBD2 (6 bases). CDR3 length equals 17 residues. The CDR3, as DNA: TGTACCTGCAGCACACAACTATCTAGCGCTTACTCCTACGAGCAGTACTTC. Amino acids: CTCSTQLSSAYSYEQYF.

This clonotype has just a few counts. CDR3: CSARDQGPNQPQHF. The CDR3 DNA reads TGCAGTGCTAGAGATCAGGGGCCCAATCAGCCCCAGCATTTT. J is TRBJ1-5 and V is TRBV20-1; TRBD1 might be the D (6 bases). This CDR3 has 14 residues. V lost 0 bases and J 3 bases, leaving 9 bases between the germline ends. Germline loops: CDR1 DFQATT, CDR2 SNEGSKA (reference sequence).

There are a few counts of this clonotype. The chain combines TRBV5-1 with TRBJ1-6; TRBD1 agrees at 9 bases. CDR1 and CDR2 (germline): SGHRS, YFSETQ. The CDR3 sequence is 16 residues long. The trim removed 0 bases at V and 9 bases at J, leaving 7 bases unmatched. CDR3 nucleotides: TGCGCCAGCAGCTTGGTGGGACAGGGTTTTATTTCACCCCTCCACTTT. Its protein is CASSLVGQGFISPLHF.

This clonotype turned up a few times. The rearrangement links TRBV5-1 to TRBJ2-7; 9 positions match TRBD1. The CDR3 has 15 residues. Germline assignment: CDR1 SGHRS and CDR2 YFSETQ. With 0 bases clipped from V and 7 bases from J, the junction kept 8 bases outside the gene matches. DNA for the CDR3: TGCGCCAGCAGCTTGGTAACAGGGGGCCCATCTGAGCAGTACTTC. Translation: CASSLVTGGPSEQYF.

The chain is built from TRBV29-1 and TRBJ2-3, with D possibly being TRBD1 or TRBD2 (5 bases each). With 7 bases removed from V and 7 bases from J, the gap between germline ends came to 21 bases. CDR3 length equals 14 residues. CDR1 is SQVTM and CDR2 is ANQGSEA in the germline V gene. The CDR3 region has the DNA TGCAGCGCCGAGGATTTGTGGGACGGTAATACGCAGTATTTT. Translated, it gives CSAEDLWDGNTQYF.

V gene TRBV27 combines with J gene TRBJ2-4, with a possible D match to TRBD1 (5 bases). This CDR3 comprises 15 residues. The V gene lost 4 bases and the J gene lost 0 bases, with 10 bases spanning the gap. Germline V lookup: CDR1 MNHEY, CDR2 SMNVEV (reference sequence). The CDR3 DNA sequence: TGTGCCAGCAGTTCCAGACAGCTAGCCAAAAACATTCAGTACTTC. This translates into CASSSRQLAKNIQYF.

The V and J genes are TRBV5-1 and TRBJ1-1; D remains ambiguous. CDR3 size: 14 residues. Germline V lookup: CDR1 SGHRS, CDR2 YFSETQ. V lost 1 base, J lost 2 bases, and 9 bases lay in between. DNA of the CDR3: TGCGCCAGCAGCTTGCCGCGAGCCAACACTGAAGCTTTCTTT. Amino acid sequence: CASSLPRANTEAFF.

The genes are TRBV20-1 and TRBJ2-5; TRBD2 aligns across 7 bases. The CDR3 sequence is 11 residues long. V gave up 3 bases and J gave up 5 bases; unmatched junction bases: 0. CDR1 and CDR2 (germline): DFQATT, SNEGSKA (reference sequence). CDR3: CSASSGETQYF. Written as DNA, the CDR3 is TGCAGTGCTAGTAGCGGGGAGACCCAGTACTTC.

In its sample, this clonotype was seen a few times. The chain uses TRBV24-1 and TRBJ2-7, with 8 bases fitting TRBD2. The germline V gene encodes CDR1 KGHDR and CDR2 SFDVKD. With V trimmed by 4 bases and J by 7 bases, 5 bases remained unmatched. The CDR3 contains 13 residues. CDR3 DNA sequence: TGTGCCACCAGTGACTGGACTAGCTGGGAGCAGTACTTC. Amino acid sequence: CATSDWTSWEQYF.

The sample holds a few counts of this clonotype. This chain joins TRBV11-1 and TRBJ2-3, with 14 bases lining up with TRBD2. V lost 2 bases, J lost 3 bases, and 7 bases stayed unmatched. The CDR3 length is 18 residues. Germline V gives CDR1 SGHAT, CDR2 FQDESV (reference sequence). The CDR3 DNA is TGTGCCAGCAGCTTACCTTCGGGACTAGCGGGAGAAACAGATACGCAGTATTTT. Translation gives CASSLPSGLAGETDTQYF.

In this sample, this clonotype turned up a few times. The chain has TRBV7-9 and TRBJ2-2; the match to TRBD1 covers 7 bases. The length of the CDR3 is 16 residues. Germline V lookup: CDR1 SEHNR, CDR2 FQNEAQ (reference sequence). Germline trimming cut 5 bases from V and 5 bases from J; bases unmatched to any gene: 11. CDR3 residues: CASSLTGTASTGELFF. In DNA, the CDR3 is TGTGCCAGCAGCCTTACCGGGACAGCATCAACCGGGGAGCTGTTTTTT.

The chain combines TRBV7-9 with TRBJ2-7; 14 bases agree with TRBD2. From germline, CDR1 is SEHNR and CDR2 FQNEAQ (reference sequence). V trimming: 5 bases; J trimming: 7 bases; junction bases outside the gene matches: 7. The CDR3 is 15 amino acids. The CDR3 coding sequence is TGTGCCAGCAGCCCCGGGACTAGCGGGAGTGGGGAGCAGTACTTC. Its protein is CASSPGTSGSGEQYF.

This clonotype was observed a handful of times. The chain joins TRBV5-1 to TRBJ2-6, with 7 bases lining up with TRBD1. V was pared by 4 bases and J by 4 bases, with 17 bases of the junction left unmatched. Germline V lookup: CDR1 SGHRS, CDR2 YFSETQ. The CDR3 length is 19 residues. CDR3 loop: CASSITLGGREWGANVLTF. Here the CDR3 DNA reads TGCGCCAGCAGCATAACCCTAGGGGGCCGGGAATGGGGGGCCAACGTCCTGACTTTC. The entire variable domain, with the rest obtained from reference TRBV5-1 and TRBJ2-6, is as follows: KAGVTQTPRYLIKTRGQQVTLSCSPISGHRSVSWYQQTPGQGLQFLFEYFSETQRNKGNFPGRFSGRQFSNSRSEMNVSTLELGDSALYLCASSITLGGREWGANVLTFGAGSRLTVL.

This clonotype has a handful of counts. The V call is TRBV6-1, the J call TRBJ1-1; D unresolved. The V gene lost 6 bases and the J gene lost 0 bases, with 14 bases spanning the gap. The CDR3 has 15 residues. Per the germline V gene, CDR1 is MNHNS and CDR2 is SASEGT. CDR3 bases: TGTGCCAGCAGCCTTTACGGACTTATGAACACTGAAGCTTTCTTT. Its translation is CASSLYGLMNTEAFF.

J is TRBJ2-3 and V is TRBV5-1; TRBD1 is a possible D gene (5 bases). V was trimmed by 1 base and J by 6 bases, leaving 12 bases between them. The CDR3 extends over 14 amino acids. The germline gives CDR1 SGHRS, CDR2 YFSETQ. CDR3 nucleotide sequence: TGCGCCAGCAGCTTGCAGGGTATTGTGGATACGCAGTATTTT. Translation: CASSLQGIVDTQYF.

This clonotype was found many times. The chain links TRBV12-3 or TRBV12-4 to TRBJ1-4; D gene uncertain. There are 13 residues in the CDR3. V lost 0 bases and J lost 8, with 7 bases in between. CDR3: CASSLAGGEKLFF. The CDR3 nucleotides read TGTGCCAGCAGTTTAGCGGGAGGGGAAAAACTGTTTTTT.

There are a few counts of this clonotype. The CDR3 region is CATRSGLAGVNEQFF. The CDR3 coding sequence is TGTGCCACCCGATCTGGGCTAGCGGGAGTGAATGAGCAGTTCTTC. The V call is TRBV6-1, the J call TRBJ2-1, with TRBD2 matching over 10 bases. CDR3 length: 15 amino acids. The germline CDR1 and CDR2 sequences are MNHNS and SASEGT. After removal of 10 bases from V and 7 bases from J, the junction contained 13 bases not matched to a gene.

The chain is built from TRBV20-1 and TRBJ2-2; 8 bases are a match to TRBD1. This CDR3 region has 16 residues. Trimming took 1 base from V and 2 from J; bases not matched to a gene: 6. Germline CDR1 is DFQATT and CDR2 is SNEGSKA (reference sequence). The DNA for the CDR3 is TGCAGTGCTAGAGTGGGACAGGATTTTAACACCGGGGAGCTGTTTTTT. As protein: CSARVGQDFNTGELFF.

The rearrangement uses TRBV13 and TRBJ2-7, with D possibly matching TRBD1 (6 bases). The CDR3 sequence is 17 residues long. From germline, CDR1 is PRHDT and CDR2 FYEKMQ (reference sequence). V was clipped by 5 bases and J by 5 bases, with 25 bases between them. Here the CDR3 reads CASSRGPRGGKIHEQYV. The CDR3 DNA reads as TGTGCCAGCAGCCGAGGCCCTAGAGGGGGAAAAATCCACGAGCAGTACGTC.

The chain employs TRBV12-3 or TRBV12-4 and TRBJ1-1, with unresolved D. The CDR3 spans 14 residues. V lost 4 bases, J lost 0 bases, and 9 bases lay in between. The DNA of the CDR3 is TGTGCCAGCAGTTCGCTCGGGATGAACACTGAAGCTTTCTTT. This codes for CASSSLGMNTEAFF.